A selection of T cell receptor beta chains follows, all from one sample in a study of vaccination effects on CD4 cells after COVID-19. Only in-frame clones appear in the TCRdb table, and some are missing; sequencing was by immunoSEQ multiplex PCR. This table holds tens of thousands of clones, 60% to 75% found once. The antigens of these receptors remain unknown. The material was CD4+ T cells from PBMCs cultured with HCoV-229E spike peptides, obtained after COVID-19 vaccination. Every receptor here comes from a human donor who received a COVID-19 vaccine. The CDR3 runs from the conserved cysteine through the conserved F or W. The D gene is left open where the match is weak. Clone size, where shown, is once, few, many, or a class for clones that have expanded.

size: .
V: TRBV24-1
D: TRBD2
J: TRBJ2-3
DNA: TGTGCCACCAGTGCCCCGACTAGCGGGGGGGCCACAGATACGCAGTATTTT
CDR3: CATSAPTSGGATDTQYF

size: .
V: TRBV5-1
D: .
J: TRBJ1-4
DNA: TGCGCCAGCAGCTTGGATTTGGGGGGACCAACTAATGAAAAACTGTTTTTT
CDR3: CASSLDLGGPTNEKLFF

size: .
V: TRBV9
D: TRBD1
J: TRBJ1-2
DNA: TGTGCCAGCAGCGTAGGTCCGACAGGGGAAAGCTATGGCTACACCTTC
CDR3: CASSVGPTGESYGYTF

size: few
V: TRBV5-1
D: .
J: TRBJ2-1
DNA: TGCGCCAGCAGCTTCCCGGGGGACTCGGAGCAGTTCTTC
CDR3: CASSFPGDSEQFF

size: .
V: TRBV20-1
D: .
J: TRBJ2-1
DNA: TGCAGTGCTAGTCGATCGGGATCCTACAATGAGCAGTTCTTC
CDR3: CSASRSGSYNEQFF

size: few
V: TRBV12-5
D: TRBD1
J: TRBJ1-1
DNA: TGTGCTAGTGGTTGGGACAGGTCGGTACCTTTCTTT
CDR3: CASGWDRSVPFF

size: .
V: TRBV27
D: .
J: TRBJ1-1
DNA: TGTGCCAGCAGTTTAGGGCGGATGAACACTGAAGCTTTCTTT
CDR3: CASSLGRMNTEAFF

size: .
V: TRBV19
D: .
J: TRBJ2-2
DNA: TGTGCCAGTAGCCTAGTCCTCCCCGGGGAGCTGTTTTTT
CDR3: CASSLVLPGELFF

size: .
V: TRBV11-2
D: TRBD1
J: TRBJ1-2
DNA: TGTGCCAGCAGCCCACTACAAGACGGGACAGGTTATGGCTACACCTTC
CDR3: CASSPLQDGTGYGYTF

size: .
V: TRBV2
D: TRBD1
J: TRBJ1-1
DNA: TGTGCCAGCAGTGTAACAGGGGGGAACACTGAAGCTTTCTTT
CDR3: CASSVTGGNTEAFF

size: .
V: TRBV5-1
D: .
J: TRBJ1-5
DNA: TGCGCCAGCAGCTTGGACAGTCTAAGCAATCAGCCCCAGCATTTT
CDR3: CASSLDSLSNQPQHF

size: .
V: TRBV18
D: TRBD1
J: TRBJ1-2
DNA: TGTGCCAGCTCACCGTCTGGGACAGGGGGAAGGGTAGGCGGCTACACCTTC
CDR3: CASSPSGTGGRVGGYTF

size: .
V: TRBV3-1/TRBV3-2
D: TRBD2
J: TRBJ2-5
DNA: TGTGCCAGCAGCCAAGAGGGAAGCGGGGGGGTGACCCAGTACTTC
CDR3: CASSQEGSGGVTQYF

size: .
V: TRBV30
D: .
J: TRBJ1-3
DNA: TGTGCCTCGAAAGGGAGGGGGGGAAACACCATATATTTT
CDR3: CASKGRGGNTIYF

size: .
V: TRBV24-1
D: .
J: TRBJ2-2
DNA: TGTGCCACCAGTAGGGGGGGCGAGAACACCGGGGAGCTGTTTTTT
CDR3: CATSRGGENTGELFF

size: .
V: TRBV7-9
D: .
J: TRBJ1-2
DNA: TGTGCCAGCAGACGAGGGAATGGCTACACCTTC
CDR3: CASRRGNGYTF

size: .
V: TRBV6-5
D: TRBD1
J: TRBJ1-2
DNA: TGTGCCAGCAGCTCGGGACAGGGGAACTATGGCTACACCTTC
CDR3: CASSSGQGNYGYTF

size: .
V: TRBV3-1/TRBV3-2
D: TRBD2
J: TRBJ2-3
DNA: TGTGCCAGCAGCAGTCGGACGGGACTAGCGGGGGGCGGGAGGGATACGCAGTATTTT
CDR3: CASSSRTGLAGGGRDTQYF

size: .
V: TRBV2
D: TRBD2
J: TRBJ2-1
DNA: TGTGCCAGCAGAGCCGGACTAGCGGGGGACGTTGCTGAGCAGTTCTTC
CDR3: CASRAGLAGDVAEQFF

size: .
V: TRBV24-1
D: .
J: TRBJ2-6
DNA: TGTGCCACCAGTGACCCCGGACAGCCCGGGGCCAACGTCCTGACTTTC
CDR3: CATSDPGQPGANVLTF

size: .
V: TRBV4-1
D: .
J: TRBJ2-2
DNA: TGCGCCAGCAGCCCCGGGCCGGGGGACACCGGGGAGCTGTTTTTT
CDR3: CASSPGPGDTGELFF

size: medium-sized
V: TRBV7-2
D: .
J: TRBJ1-1
DNA: TGTGCCAGCAGCCCGGGTCGGGGGAGGGCCACTGAAGCTTTCTTT
CDR3: CASSPGRGRATEAFF

size: .
V: TRBV27
D: .
J: TRBJ2-6
DNA: TGTGCCAGCACTCTTAACGGGGATACCGGGGCCAACGTCCTGACTTTC
CDR3: CASTLNGDTGANVLTF